This T cell receptor beta chain derives from a study of cytomegalovirus exposure and HLA in healthy donors. Germline V gene data show CDR1 as MNHEY and CDR2 as SVGAGI. Trimming left V 5 bases short and J 4 bases short, with 14 bases between. The CDR3 contains 14 residues. Overall study findings and caveats: Reported performance of the classifier showed diagnosis of cytomegalovirus status with high specificity and sensitivity. It is likely that the observed cluster of highly shared sequence variants was a sequencing artifact.

Comment on this clone: Its antigen is still unknown.

The PCR employed 60 Vbeta primers together with 13 Jbeta primers. Per the study methods: In a later analysis, the count reached tens of millions of unique TCR beta chains, with about 10 million shared. The table came from immunoSEQ multiplex PCR; TCRdb's copy has only in-frame clones and leaves some out. The V and J calls and clone size come from that table; D and trimming were worked out from the DNA. The data hold 180,000 or so clones, with about 9% observed a single time. The V and J genes are TRBV6-5 and TRBJ1-2; the D gene is possibly TRBD1 (5 bases). This sequence originates from a woman in her thirties in good health and CMV-seropositive. Sequences were obtained from PBMCs. DNA of the CDR3: TGTGCCAGCAGTCCGACAGTACCTTCCTATGGCTACACCTTC. Amino acids: CASSPTVPSYGYTF.